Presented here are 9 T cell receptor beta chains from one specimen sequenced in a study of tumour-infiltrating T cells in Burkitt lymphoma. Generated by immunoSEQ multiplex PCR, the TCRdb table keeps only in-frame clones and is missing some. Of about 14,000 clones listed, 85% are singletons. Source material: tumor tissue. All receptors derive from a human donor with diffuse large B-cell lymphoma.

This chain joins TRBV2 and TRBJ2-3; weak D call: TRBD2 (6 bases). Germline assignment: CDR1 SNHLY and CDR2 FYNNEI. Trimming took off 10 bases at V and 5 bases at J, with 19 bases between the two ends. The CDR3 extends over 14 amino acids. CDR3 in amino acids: CATIGKEGKDTQYF. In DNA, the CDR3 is TGTGCCACCATAGGGAAGGAGGGTAAAGATACGCAGTATTTT.

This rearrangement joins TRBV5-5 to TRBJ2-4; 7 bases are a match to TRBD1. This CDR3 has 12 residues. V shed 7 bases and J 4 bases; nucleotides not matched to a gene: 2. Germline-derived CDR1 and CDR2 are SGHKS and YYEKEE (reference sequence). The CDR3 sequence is CASEGAKNIQYF. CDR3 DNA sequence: TGTGCCAGCGAGGGGGCGAAAAACATTCAGTACTTC.

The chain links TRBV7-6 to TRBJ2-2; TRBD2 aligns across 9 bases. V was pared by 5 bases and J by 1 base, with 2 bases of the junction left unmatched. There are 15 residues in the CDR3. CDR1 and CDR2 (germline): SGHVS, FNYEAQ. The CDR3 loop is CASSISGRNTGELFF. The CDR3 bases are TGTGCCAGCAGCATTAGCGGGAGGAACACCGGGGAGCTGTTTTTT.

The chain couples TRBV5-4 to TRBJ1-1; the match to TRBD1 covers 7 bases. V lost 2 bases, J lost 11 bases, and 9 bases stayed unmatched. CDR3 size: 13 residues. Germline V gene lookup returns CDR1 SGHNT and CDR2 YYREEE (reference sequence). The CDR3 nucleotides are TGTGCCAGCAGCTTACTCCGGGACAGTCGCGCTTTCTTT. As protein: CASSLLRDSRAFF.

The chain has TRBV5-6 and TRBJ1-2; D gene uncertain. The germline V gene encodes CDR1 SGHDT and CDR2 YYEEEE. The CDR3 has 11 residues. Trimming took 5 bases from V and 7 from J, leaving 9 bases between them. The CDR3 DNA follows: TGTGCCAGCAGGGCCCTAGGTGGCTACACCTTC. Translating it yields CASRALGGYTF.

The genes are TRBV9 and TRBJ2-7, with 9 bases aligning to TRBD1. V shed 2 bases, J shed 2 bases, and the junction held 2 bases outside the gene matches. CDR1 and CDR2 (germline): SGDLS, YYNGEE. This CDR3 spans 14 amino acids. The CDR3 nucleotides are TGTGCCAGCAGCGTGGGACAGGGTACCTACGAGCAGTACTTC. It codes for CASSVGQGTYEQYF. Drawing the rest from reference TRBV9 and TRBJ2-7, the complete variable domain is DSGVTQTPKHLITATGQRVTLRCSPRSGDLSVYWYQQSLDQGLQFLIQYYNGEERAKGNILERFSAQQFPDLHSELNLSSLELGDSALYFCASSVGQGTYEQYFGPGTRLTVT.

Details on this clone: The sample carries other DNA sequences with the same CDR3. The CDR3 DNA reads TGTGCCACCAGCATTACCCGGGGGAATCAGCCCCAGCATTTT. It is translated as CATSITRGNQPQHF. The rearrangement links TRBV15 to TRBJ1-5; a weak D match, TRBD1 (5 bases). Germline loops: CDR1 LNHNV, CDR2 YYDKDF (reference sequence). V was cut by 4 bases and J by 4 bases, with 11 bases left in between. The CDR3 has 14 residues.

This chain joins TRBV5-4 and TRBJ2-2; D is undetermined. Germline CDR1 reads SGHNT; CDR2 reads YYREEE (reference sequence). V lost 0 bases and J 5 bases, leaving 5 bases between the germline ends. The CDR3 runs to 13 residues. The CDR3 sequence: CASSLGGTGELFF. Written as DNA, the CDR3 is TGTGCCAGCAGCTTGGGGGGAACCGGGGAGCTGTTTTTT.

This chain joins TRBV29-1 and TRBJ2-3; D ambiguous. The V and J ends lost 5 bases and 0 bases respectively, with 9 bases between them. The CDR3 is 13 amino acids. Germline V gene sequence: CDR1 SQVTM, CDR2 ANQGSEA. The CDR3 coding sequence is TGCAGCGTTCGCGGTTCTAGCACAGATACGCAGTATTTT. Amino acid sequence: CSVRGSSTDTQYF.